A selection of T cell receptor beta chains follows, all from one sample in a study of fetal regulatory T cell absence and autoimmunity. The table came from immunoSEQ multiplex PCR; TCRdb's copy has only in-frame clones and leaves some out. There are around 100,000 clones in the sample; about two thirds occur only once, and roughly 2% lies in the top ten. Sequenced material: pancreas tissue. These receptors originate from a male donor with IPEX syndrome. CDR3s include the opening cysteine and the closing phenylalanine or tryptophan. D genes are given only for firm matches. Rows may omit the clone size; those that give it use once, few, many or a size class.

v_call	clone_size	d_call	j_call	cdr3_aa	cdr3_nt
TRBV6-5	NA	NA	TRBJ1-1	CASSYLQGSYEAFF	TGTGCCAGCAGTTACCTTCAAGGGAGCTATGAAGCTTTCTTT
TRBV13	NA	NA	TRBJ1-1	CASGPLMNTEAFF	TGTGCCAGCGGCCCGTTGATGAACACTGAAGCTTTCTTT
TRBV7-6	NA	NA	TRBJ2-7	CASGTSYEQYF	TGTGCCAGCGGGACCTCCTACGAGCAGTACTTC
TRBV6-6	once	NA	TRBJ2-7	CASGTYEQYF	TGTGCCAGCGGGACCTACGAGCAGTACTTC
TRBV12-5	NA	NA	TRBJ1-1	CASGLVEKGGTEAFF	TGTGCTAGTGGTTTGGTAGAAAAGGGTGGCACTGAAGCTTTCTTT
TRBV7-2	NA	NA	TRBJ2-7	CASSLSRAGRSYEQYF	TGTGCCAGCAGCTTAAGTCGGGCGGGGCGAAGTTACGAGCAGTACTTC
TRBV5-4	NA	TRBD2	TRBJ2-3	CASSELAGGTDTQYF	TGTGCCAGCAGTGAACTAGCGGGAGGCACAGATACGCAGTATTTT
TRBV4-1	NA	NA	TRBJ2-2	CASSQPTSSGELFF	TGCGCCAGCAGCCAGCCTACTAGCTCCGGGGAGCTGTTTTTT
TRBV11-3	NA	NA	TRBJ2-7	CASSPALPLYEQYF	TGTGCCAGCAGCCCTGCTCTGCCCCTCTACGAGCAGTACTTC
TRBV9	NA	TRBD1	TRBJ1-4	CASSASGTGDEKLFF	TGTGCCAGCAGCGCCTCCGGGACAGGAGATGAAAAACTGTTTTTT
TRBV19	NA	TRBD1	TRBJ1-2	CASSPRTGVNYGYTF	TGTGCCAGTAGTCCAAGGACAGGGGTCAACTATGGCTACACCTTC
TRBV27	NA	NA	TRBJ2-1	CASTRGQGNEQFF	TGTGCCAGCACACGGGGGCAAGGCAATGAGCAGTTCTTC
TRBV5-5	few	NA	TRBJ1-6	CASSFLLTNSPLHF	TGTGCCAGCAGCTTCTTACTGACCAATTCACCCCTCCACTTT
TRBV7-2	NA	NA	TRBJ2-2	CASSLGPRYTGELFF	TGTGCCAGCAGCTTAGGTCCCCGCTACACCGGGGAGCTGTTTTTT
TRBV7-6	NA	TRBD2	TRBJ2-1	CASSPPGLAGIGQFF	TGTGCCAGCAGCCCCCCGGGACTAGCGGGAATAGGGCAGTTCTTC